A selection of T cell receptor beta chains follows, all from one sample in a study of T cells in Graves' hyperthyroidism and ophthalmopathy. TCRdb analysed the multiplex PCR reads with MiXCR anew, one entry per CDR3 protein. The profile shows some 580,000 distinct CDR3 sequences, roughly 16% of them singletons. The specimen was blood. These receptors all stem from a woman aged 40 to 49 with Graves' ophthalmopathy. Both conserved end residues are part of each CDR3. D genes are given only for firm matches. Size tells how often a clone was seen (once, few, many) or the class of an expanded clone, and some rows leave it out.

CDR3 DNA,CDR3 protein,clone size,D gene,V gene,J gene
TGCAGTGCTCCCGGGACAGGGGGAACTGAAGCTTTCTTT,CSAPGTGGTEAFF,many,TRBD1,TRBV20-1,TRBJ1-1
TGTGCCAGCAGCCAAGGGGGACTGATTGAAGCTTTCTTT,CASSQGGLIEAFF,NA,NA,TRBV3-1,TRBJ1-1
TGCAGTGCTAGAGAACAGAGACCAGGAGAGCAGTACTTC,CSAREQRPGEQYF,many,NA,TRBV20-1,TRBJ2-7
TGTGCCAGCAGCTTAAAGTCGAGCGGTGGGTACTTC,CASSLKSSGGYF,NA,NA,TRBV7-3,TRBJ2-5
TGTGCCAGCAGCCATACTAGCGTTGACACCGGGGAGCTGTTTTTT,CASSHTSVDTGELFF,many,TRBD2,TRBV11-2,TRBJ2-2
TGTGCCAGCAGCTTCGGGACTAGCGCTGAGCAGTACTTC,CASSFGTSAEQYF,NA,TRBD2,TRBV5-6,TRBJ2-7
TGTGCCAGCAGCTTTTCGGTGGATACGCAGTATTTT,CASSFSVDTQYF,many,NA,TRBV7-9,TRBJ2-3
TGTGCCAGCAAAATAGGGCGGAACTATGGCTACACCTTC,CASKIGRNYGYTF,many,NA,TRBV28,TRBJ1-2
TGTGCCAGCACTTCTCGAGCTCAACAATCGGAGCAGTTCTTC,CASTSRAQQSEQFF,many,NA,TRBV6-5,TRBJ2-1
TGTGCCAGCAGCGCCCCTCAGGGGGGGCCAAATGAGCAGTTCTTC,CASSAPQGGPNEQFF,few,NA,TRBV9,TRBJ2-1
TGCAGTGCGGAGAAGTTCGGGACTAGGGCCCAAGAGACCCAGTACTTC,CSAEKFGTRAQETQYF,many,TRBD2,TRBV20-1,TRBJ2-5
TGCAGTGCTAGAGCTCCCGCGGGAGCGGGGCGAGGGACCGGGGAGCTGTTTTTT,CSARAPAGAGRGTGELFF,many,TRBD2,TRBV20-1,TRBJ2-2
TGTGCCAGCAGCAGGGATCCAGGGTTGCTGAGATACTTC,CASSRDPGLLRYF,NA,NA,TRBV7-2,TRBJ2-5
TGTGCCAGCAGCTTGCTAGGTCTCGGGCCGGGGGAGACCCAGTACTTC,CASSLLGLGPGETQYF,many,NA,TRBV7-3,TRBJ2-5
TGCAGTGCCCGCACGACAGGCAAACTCCTGGAGCAGTACTTC,CSARTTGKLLEQYF,many,NA,TRBV20-1,TRBJ2-7
TGTGCCAGCAGTTACCCACGGGAGGGGGGCAATCAGCCCCAGCATTTT,CASSYPREGGNQPQHF,NA,NA,TRBV6-9,TRBJ1-5
TGTGCCACTACAGGGGCCGGGGAGCTGTTTTTT,CATTGAGELFF,NA,TRBD1,TRBV7-9,TRBJ2-2
TGTGCCAGCAGTTTTAAGGGATCTAGCTCCTACAATGAGCAGTTCTTC,CASSFKGSSSYNEQFF,few,NA,TRBV12-3/TRBV12-4,TRBJ2-1
TGTGCCAGCAGCCAAGTATACCAGGGTGAAGCTTTCTTT,CASSQVYQGEAFF,NA,NA,TRBV27,TRBJ1-1
TGTGCCAGCTCACCACCGGCGAGCGGGGGGGTCGGTGAGCAGTTCTTC,CASSPPASGGVGEQFF,many,TRBD2,TRBV18,TRBJ2-1
TGTGCCAGCAGCTTACGGACAGGGTTGAACTATGGCTACACCTTC,CASSLRTGLNYGYTF,NA,TRBD1,TRBV11-2,TRBJ1-2
TGTGCCAGCAGTGAAACAGCGGGGGGGCAGGAGACCCAGTACTTC,CASSETAGGQETQYF,few,TRBD2,TRBV6-4,TRBJ2-5
TGTGCCAGCAGCCAAGTCCGCACTGAAGCTTTCTTT,CASSQVRTEAFF,many,NA,TRBV3-1,TRBJ1-1
TGTGCCAGCAGCCACGGTGACCGCACGGGCTACACCTTC,CASSHGDRTGYTF,NA,NA,TRBV16,TRBJ1-2
TGCAGTGCTAGAGGACAGGGGGACACCGGGGAGCTGTTTTTT,CSARGQGDTGELFF,few,TRBD1,TRBV20-1,TRBJ2-2
TGTGCCAGCAGCCCCGGACCGTACGGTGAGCAGTTCTTC,CASSPGPYGEQFF,NA,NA,TRBV14,TRBJ2-1
TGCGCCAGCAGCTTGACACTTTCAGGGCCTGGTGAGCAGTTCTTC,CASSLTLSGPGEQFF,few,NA,TRBV5-1,TRBJ2-1
TGTGCCAGCAGCTTGGGTGCTCAACAGCCCCAGCATTTT,CASSLGAQQPQHF,once,NA,TRBV7-2,TRBJ1-5
TGTGCCAGCAGCTTAGTGTCCGGGAGCACAGATACGCAGTATTTT,CASSLVSGSTDTQYF,many,NA,TRBV5-1,TRBJ2-3
TGCGCCAGCAGTTTAGCGCAGGCCACTGAAGCTTTCTTT,CASSLAQATEAFF,NA,NA,TRBV5-1,TRBJ1-1
TGCAGTGCGCCGCGGGAGGGCATGAATAATGAGCAGTTCTTC,CSAPREGMNNEQFF,many,TRBD2,TRBV20-1,TRBJ2-1
TGTGCCAGCAGCTTAGGGGCAGAGAGCTCCTACAATGAGCAGTTCTTC,CASSLGAESSYNEQFF,many,NA,TRBV11-2,TRBJ2-1
TGTGCCTGGGATAGCGGGAGGGCGCACAATGAGCAGTTCTTC,CAWDSGRAHNEQFF,many,TRBD2,TRBV30,TRBJ2-1
TGTGCCAGCAGTTTGGGGTGGGACAGGGGGCAAGGTGGCTACACCTTC,CASSLGWDRGQGGYTF,many,TRBD1,TRBV27,TRBJ1-2
TGCAGTGCTAGAGATATTCTTCGTAACAGGCACAATCAGCCCCAGCATTTT,CSARDILRNRHNQPQHF,many,NA,TRBV20-1,TRBJ1-5
TGTGCCAGCAGTCGTCTCACAGACACCGGGGAGCTGTTTTTT,CASSRLTDTGELFF,NA,NA,TRBV5-5,TRBJ2-2
TGCGCCAGCAGCCGTGAGACAGGTGAAAAACTGTTTTTT,CASSRETGEKLFF,NA,NA,TRBV4-1,TRBJ1-4
TGTGCCAGCAGCTTTGGGGGGCGAGTGAGCGGGGCCAACGTCCTGACTTTC,CASSFGGRVSGANVLTF,NA,NA,TRBV7-9,TRBJ2-6
TGTGCCTGGAGCCCGGAGGGGGCCTACACTGAAGCTTTCTTT,CAWSPEGAYTEAFF,few,TRBD1,TRBV30,TRBJ1-1
TGTGCCAGCTCACCAAAGGGACTTGATGAGCAGTTCTTC,CASSPKGLDEQFF,many,NA,TRBV18,TRBJ2-1
TGCGCCAGCAGTGAGCTCCGGACTAGCGGGAGTCCGCATGAGCAGTTCTTC,CASSELRTSGSPHEQFF,many,TRBD2,TRBV10-1,TRBJ2-1
TGTGCCATCAGTGAGTCGATGGGACCTACAGATACGCAGTATTTT,CAISESMGPTDTQYF,many,NA,TRBV10-3,TRBJ2-3
TGTGCCAGCAGCCCTGGGGGTGGGACGGATGAGCAGTTCTTC,CASSPGGGTDEQFF,many,NA,TRBV3-1,TRBJ2-1
TGTGCCAGCAGTGAAGCTGGGGCAGGGGGCGCGGAGACCCAGTACTTC,CASSEAGAGGAETQYF,many,TRBD1,TRBV2,TRBJ2-5
TGTGCCAGCAGCCCTAGCGGGATTGAGCAGTACTTC,CASSPSGIEQYF,NA,TRBD2,TRBV2,TRBJ2-7
TGTGCCACCAGCAGAGCGGGACTCTCGCAAGAGACCCAGTACTTC,CATSRAGLSQETQYF,many,NA,TRBV15,TRBJ2-5
TGCGCCAGCAGCTTGGTCGTGGGGGGAGGTGAGCAGTTCTTC,CASSLVVGGGEQFF,many,NA,TRBV5-1,TRBJ2-1
TGCAGTGCTAGTCCTGACTCTGGAAACACCATATATTTT,CSASPDSGNTIYF,many,NA,TRBV20-1,TRBJ1-3
TGTGCCAGCAGACGGCCGGGAGGGACTAATGAAAAACTGTTTTTT,CASRRPGGTNEKLFF,NA,NA,TRBV27,TRBJ1-4
TGTGCCAGCAGCTCCCATCAACTAGCGCTTAGCACAGATGCGCAGTATTTT,CASSSHQLALSTDAQYF,NA,TRBD2,TRBV7-8,TRBJ2-3